The present entry profiles one T cell receptor beta chain with its context. The sample comes from a study of blood T cell repertoires in COVID-19. Study overall: There were acute and convalescent COVID-19 samples, and they came from the United States, Italy and Spain.

Authors' analysis steps: Amplification with reference gene primers provided the estimates of nucleated cell counts. The assay was immunoSEQ multiplex PCR, and TCRdb's table has in-frame clones only and misses some. D and trimming were read from the DNA, whereas the V and J calls and clone size are those reported in that table. The sample has over 90,000 clones, almost 90% seen once; the top ten hold about 3%. Sequenced: peripheral blood. The source is a human donor in a cohort sampled during active COVID-19.

Here the CDR3 reads CASSHRDRGEKLFF. The CDR3, as DNA: TGTGCCAGCAGCCACCGGGACAGGGGTGAAAAACTGTTTTTT. The J gene is TRBJ1-4, the V gene TRBV3-1 (or the pseudogene TRBV3-2); 10 bases map to TRBD1. This CDR3 has 14 amino acids. V lost 3 bases to trimming and J lost 7 bases; unmatched junction nucleotides: 2. In germline, CDR1 is LGHDT, CDR2 YNNKEL (reference sequence).